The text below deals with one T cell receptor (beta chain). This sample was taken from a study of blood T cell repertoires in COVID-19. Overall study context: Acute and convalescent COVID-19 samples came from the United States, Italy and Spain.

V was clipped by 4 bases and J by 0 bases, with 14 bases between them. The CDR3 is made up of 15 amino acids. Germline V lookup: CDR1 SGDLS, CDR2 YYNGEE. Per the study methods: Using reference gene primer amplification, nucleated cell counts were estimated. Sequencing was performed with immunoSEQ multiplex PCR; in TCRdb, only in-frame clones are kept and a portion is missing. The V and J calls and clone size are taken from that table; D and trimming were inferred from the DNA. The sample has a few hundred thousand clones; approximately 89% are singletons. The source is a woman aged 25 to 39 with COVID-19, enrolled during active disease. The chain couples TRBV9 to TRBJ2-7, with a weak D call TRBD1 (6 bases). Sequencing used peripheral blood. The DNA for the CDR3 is TGTGCCAGCAGCCCAGGGACATGGGACTCCTACGAGCAGTACTTC. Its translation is CASSPGTWDSYEQYF.